The rows below give T cell receptor beta chains drawn from one sample of a study of CD8+ T cells in alopecia areata. This table comes from immunoSEQ multiplex PCR, and its TCRdb copy is limited to in-frame clones, with some not included. The sample lists 37,000 or so clones, roughly 53% occurring once. The sequencing input was CD4+ Tregs sorted from blood. Receptors were obtained from a human donor with alopecia areata. CDR3s include the opening cysteine and the closing phenylalanine or tryptophan. A D gene is named only where the DNA matches it firmly. Only part of the rows carry a size: once, few, many, or a class if the clone is expanded.

j_gene	abundance	d_gene	v_gene	CDR3nt	CDR3aa
TRBJ2-7	-	-	TRBV5-6	TGTGCCAGCAGCCCCCTGGGTGGGGAGCAGTACTTC	CASSPLGGEQYF
TRBJ2-7	few	-	TRBV6-1	TGTGCCAGCAGTGATCAGGGCCTCTACGAGCAGTACTTC	CASSDQGLYEQYF
TRBJ2-5	-	TRBD1	TRBV18	TGTGCCAGCTCACCGGGGACAGGGGGCAGGGAGACCCAGTACTTC	CASSPGTGGRETQYF
TRBJ1-5	-	-	TRBV7-2	TGTGCCAGCAGCTTAGTCACGGGTATCAATCAGCCCCAGCATTTT	CASSLVTGINQPQHF
TRBJ2-7	few	TRBD1	TRBV7-2	TGTGCCAGCAGCTTTGGGGACAGGGGGTACGAGCAGTACTTC	CASSFGDRGYEQYF
TRBJ2-1	-	TRBD2	TRBV4-2	TGTGCCAGCAGCCCCGTCGGGAGGTCCTACAATGAGCAGTTCTTC	CASSPVGRSYNEQFF
TRBJ1-5	few	-	TRBV12-5	TGTGCTAGTGGCGCTGTGGTGAGCAATCAGCCCCAGCATTTT	CASGAVVSNQPQHF
TRBJ1-2	-	-	TRBV4-3	TGCGCCAGCAGCCAAGGGGCAGGGGCGAATTATGGCTACACCTTC	CASSQGAGANYGYTF
TRBJ2-5	few	TRBD1	TRBV4-3	TGCGCCAGCAGCCAGACAGGGGGTGCCCAGTACTTC	CASSQTGGAQYF
TRBJ2-5	few	-	TRBV29-1	TGCAGCGTTGAAGATCAGGCCCTAGAGACCCAGTACTTC	CSVEDQALETQYF
TRBJ2-2	-	TRBD1	TRBV7-2	TGTGCCAGCAGGCCTCGCCCCCCGGGACAGGGGGATGCCGGGGAGCTGTTTTTT	CASRPRPPGQGDAGELFF
TRBJ2-3	-	-	TRBV4-3	TGCGCCAGCAGCCAAGATCAGGGGTGGCGGGGGCCCTCCACAGATACGCAGTATTTT	CASSQDQGWRGPSTDTQYF
TRBJ2-1	-	-	TRBV19	TGTGCCAGTAGAGCCGAGGGAGAGGGTCGGAGTGAGCAGTTCTTC	CASRAEGEGRSEQFF
TRBJ1-5	-	-	TRBV18	TGTGCCAGCTCACCAGGCAGTCAGCCCCAGCATTTT	CASSPGSQPQHF
TRBJ2-6	-	TRBD2	TRBV5-1	TGCGCCAGCAGCTCACGTAGCGGGAGTGGGACCAACGTCCTGACTTTC	CASSSRSGSGTNVLTF
TRBJ2-5	-	TRBD2	TRBV19	TGTGCCAGTAGTACCATTGGACTAGCGGGGGTTTCGGAGACCCAGTACTTC	CASSTIGLAGVSETQYF
TRBJ2-3	-	-	TRBV5-1	TGCGCCAGCAGCTTCGGAGGGGCCACAGATACGCAGTATTTT	CASSFGGATDTQYF
TRBJ2-5	few	-	TRBV15	TGTGCCACCAGCAGAGATCGGTCGGCAAGTTGGGAGACCCAGTACTTC	CATSRDRSASWETQYF
TRBJ1-2	-	-	TRBV29-1	TGCAGCGGGGCGGGGGATTCGGGAAGCTATGGCTACACCTTC	CSGAGDSGSYGYTF
TRBJ2-7	few	TRBD2	TRBV5-1	TGCGCCAGCAGCGCGCTAGCGGGAAAAGACGAGCAGTACTTC	CASSALAGKDEQYF
TRBJ2-1	-	TRBD2	TRBV2	TGTGCCAGCAGTGAAGTGTGGGCGGGGGGCCCCAATGAGCAGTTCTTC	CASSEVWAGGPNEQFF
TRBJ2-3	-	-	TRBV7-9	TGTGCCAGCAGCTACCGGGCCCCCACAGATACGCAGTATTTT	CASSYRAPTDTQYF
TRBJ2-5	-	-	TRBV9	TGTGCCAGCAGCCGGGACGGAATGAAAGAGACCCAGTACTTC	CASSRDGMKETQYF
TRBJ1-2	-	TRBD1	TRBV18	TGTGCCAGCTCACCAAGGACAGGGGATCATGGCTACACCTTC	CASSPRTGDHGYTF
TRBJ2-5	-	-	TRBV6-5	TGTGCCAGCAGTTACTCGATGGTAGCAGAGACCCAGTACTTC	CASSYSMVAETQYF